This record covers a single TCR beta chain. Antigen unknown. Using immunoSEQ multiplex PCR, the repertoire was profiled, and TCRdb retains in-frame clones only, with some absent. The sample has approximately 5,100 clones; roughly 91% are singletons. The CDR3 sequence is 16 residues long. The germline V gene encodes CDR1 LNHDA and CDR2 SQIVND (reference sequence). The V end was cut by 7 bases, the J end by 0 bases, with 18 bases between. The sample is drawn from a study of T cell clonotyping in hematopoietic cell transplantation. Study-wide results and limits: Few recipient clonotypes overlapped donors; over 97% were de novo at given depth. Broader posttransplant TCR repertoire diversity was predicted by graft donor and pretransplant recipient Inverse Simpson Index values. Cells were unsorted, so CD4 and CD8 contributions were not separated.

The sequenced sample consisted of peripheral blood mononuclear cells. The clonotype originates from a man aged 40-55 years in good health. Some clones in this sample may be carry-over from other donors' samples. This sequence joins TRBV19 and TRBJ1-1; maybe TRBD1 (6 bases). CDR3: CASKDVGNRVNTEAFF. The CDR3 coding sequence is TGTGCCAGTAAAGACGTAGGGAACAGGGTGAACACTGAAGCTTTCTTT.